This is a list of T cell receptor beta chains from one sample in a study of regulatory T cells in long-lasting Graves disease. TCRdb processed the multiplex PCR reads anew with MiXCR; each CDR3 protein has one entry. The profile shows about 660,000 distinct CDR3 sequences, around 30% of them singletons. Sequenced here: peripheral blood mononuclear cells (PBMCs), sampled when the disease was refractory, from a patient treated with antithyroid drugs. Receptors originate from a female donor with Graves disease. Each CDR3 is given with its conserved first and last residue. D genes are given only for firm matches. Only part of the rows carry a size: once, few, many, or a class if the clone is expanded.

few TRBD2 TRBJ2-3 TRBV3-1 TGTGCCAGCAGTGAGCGGGGGAACACAGATACGCAGTATTTT CASSERGNTDTQYF
few NA TRBJ2-6 TRBV3-1 TGTGCCAGCAGCCAAGCGTCCGCCTCTGGGGCCAACGTCCTGACTTTC CASSQASASGANVLTF
NA NA TRBJ1-2 TRBV6-1 TGTGCCAGCAGTGGCACAAGAGATGGCTACACCTTC CASSGTRDGYTF
few NA TRBJ2-7 TRBV27 TGTGCCAGCTCAGCGGGCCTCCTACTCTACGAGCAGTACTTC CASSAGLLLYEQYF
NA NA TRBJ1-5 TRBV5-6 TGTGCCAGCAGCTTGGGAGGGGCCCTCAATCAGCCCCAGCATTTT CASSLGGALNQPQHF
few TRBD1 TRBJ1-2 TRBV6-2/TRBV6-3 TGTGCCAGCAGTTACAGAAGGTCAGGGCAGGGGGCTCGCGGCTACACCTTC CASSYRRSGQGARGYTF
few NA TRBJ2-5 TRBV12-3/TRBV12-4 TGTGCCAGCAGTTTTCTACCAGGGGAAGAGACCCAGTACTTC CASSFLPGEETQYF
many NA TRBJ1-5 TRBV28 TGTGCCAGCAGTTTAGCTGGGTCTAGCAATCAGCCCCAGCATTTT CASSLAGSSNQPQHF
NA NA TRBJ1-2 TRBV20-1 TGCAGTGCGGCGGTTGACTATGGCTACACCTTC CSAAVDYGYTF
once TRBD2 TRBJ2-7 TRBV5-1 TGCGCCAGCAGCTTGGCTTTTAGCGGGAGTTGGGAGCAGTACTTC CASSLAFSGSWEQYF
few NA TRBJ1-1 TRBV28 TGTGCCAGCAGTTACTCGTGGGGCCTCACTGAAGCTTTCTTT CASSYSWGLTEAFF
few NA TRBJ1-1 TRBV9 TGTGCCAGCAGCGCAGAGGGTGGAGGGGACACTGAAGCTTTCTTT CASSAEGGGDTEAFF
NA TRBD1 TRBJ2-7 TRBV6-2/TRBV6-3 TGTGCCAGCAGTGGCCGCGTGACAGGGAACAACGAGCAGTACTTC CASSGRVTGNNEQYF
NA NA TRBJ2-7 TRBV20-1 TGCAGTGCCATAGGGAGAACAAGCTCCTACGAGCAGTACTTC CSAIGRTSSYEQYF
few NA TRBJ1-1 TRBV30 TGTGCCTGGAGTCCACAAGCTAACACTGAAGCTTTCTTT CAWSPQANTEAFF
NA TRBD1 TRBJ1-5 TRBV19 TGTGCCAGTAGTATACCCCAACAGGGGGCGGCGGGGGGCAATCAGCCCCAGCATTTT CASSIPQQGAAGGNQPQHF
NA TRBD2 TRBJ2-7 TRBV20-1 TGCAGTGCTAGGGATGGACGAACTAGCGGGATAAGCGAGCAGTACTTC CSARDGRTSGISEQYF
few TRBD1 TRBJ2-2 TRBV29-1 TGCAGCGTCGTGGACAGGGGCGGGGAGCTGTTTTTT CSVVDRGGELFF
NA NA TRBJ1-5 TRBV7-9 TGTGCCAGCAGTAAAGGAGGCGGTAGCAATCAGCCCCAGCATTTT CASSKGGGSNQPQHF
NA NA TRBJ1-1 TRBV5-1 TGCGCCAGCAGCACCGGATGGCTATCCCCTGAAGCTTTCTTT CASSTGWLSPEAFF
NA NA TRBJ1-5 TRBV20-1 TGCAGTGTTCTTCCCGGGGGCAATCAGCCCCAGCATTTT CSVLPGGNQPQHF
few NA TRBJ2-3 TRBV20-1 TGCAGTGGAGGGGACACCAGCACAGATACGCAGTATTTT CSGGDTSTDTQYF
many NA TRBJ1-5 TRBV20-1 TGCAGTGCTACGAGAACGGCCCTAACCGTCAATCAGCCCCAGCATTTT CSATRTALTVNQPQHF
few NA TRBJ1-2 TRBV3-1 TGTGCCAGCAGCCAAGCCCTGAGGGCGGGCTACACCTTC CASSQALRAGYTF
NA TRBD1 TRBJ1-4 TRBV15 TGTGCCACCAGCAGATCCGGACAGGGCAATGAAAAACTGTTTTTT CATSRSGQGNEKLFF
NA NA TRBJ1-1 TRBV5-1 TGCGCCAGCACCTTAAATTTGGCTGGAGGCACTGAAGCTTTCTTT CASTLNLAGGTEAFF
NA NA TRBJ2-3 TRBV11-2 TGTGCCAGCAGCCCGCATAGGAGGGGGGGGGCAGATACGCAGTATTTT CASSPHRRGGADTQYF
NA TRBD2 TRBJ2-5 TRBV19 TGTGCCAGTAGCCGGACTAGCGGGAGGGGAGGCGAGACCCAGTACTTC CASSRTSGRGGETQYF
many TRBD1 TRBJ1-2 TRBV28 TGTGCCAGCAGTTTTCTGGGACAGGGGGGCTATGGCTACACCTTC CASSFLGQGGYGYTF
many TRBD1 TRBJ2-2 TRBV2 TGTGCCAGCAGTGGACAGGGGCAGTTCACCGGGGAGCTGTTTTTT CASSGQGQFTGELFF
few TRBD2 TRBJ2-7 TRBV6-1 TGTGCCAGCAGTGAAAAGGCTAGCGGGAGGTCTTACGAGCAGTACTTC CASSEKASGRSYEQYF
NA NA TRBJ2-7 TRBV7-2 TGTGCCAGCAGCTTATTCTGGGAGGTCTCCTACGAGCAGTACTTC CASSLFWEVSYEQYF
NA TRBD1 TRBJ1-1 TRBV10-3 TGTGCCATCAGTTGGACAGGGGAGAACACTGAAGCTTTCTTT CAISWTGENTEAFF
NA NA TRBJ2-4 TRBV15 TGTGCCACCAGCAGGCTAGGGGGCAAAAACATTCAGTACTTC CATSRLGGKNIQYF
few TRBD2 TRBJ2-7 TRBV6-1 TGTGCCAGCAGTCTCGGACTAGCCCCGTCTAAGCAGTACTTC CASSLGLAPSKQYF
many NA TRBJ1-2 TRBV12-3/TRBV12-4 TGTGCCAGCAGTCTCAAGGGGAATAACTATGGCTACACCTTC CASSLKGNNYGYTF
few NA TRBJ2-5 TRBV5-4 TGTGCCAGCAGCTTGATTAGCAGCCAAGAGACCCAGTACTTC CASSLISSQETQYF
few TRBD1 TRBJ1-6 TRBV4-1 TGCGCCAGCAGCCGCCCAGGGGGATCACCCCTCCACTTT CASSRPGGSPLHF
few TRBD1 TRBJ2-7 TRBV6-2/TRBV6-3 TGTGCCAGCAGTGAAGGACAGGGGAGGTCGCACGAGCAGTACTTC CASSEGQGRSHEQYF
few NA TRBJ2-7 TRBV14 TGTGCCAGCAGCCTCGGGACACTTCACTACGAGCAGTACTTC CASSLGTLHYEQYF
NA NA TRBJ1-1 TRBV6-1 TGTGCCAGCACCCGGGGGACCTCCACTGAAGCTTTCTTT CASTRGTSTEAFF
NA NA TRBJ2-3 TRBV12-5 TGTGCTAGTGGTCCAGCCTCAGATACGCAGTATTTT CASGPASDTQYF
few NA TRBJ1-2 TRBV25-1 TGTGCCAGCAGTGAAGGTACAGCCCTCCTCGGGCGCTATGGCTACACCTTC CASSEGTALLGRYGYTF
few NA TRBJ2-7 TRBV28 TGTGCCAGCAGTTTACAACAGGGTGGCGAGCAGTACTTC CASSLQQGGEQYF
NA NA TRBJ2-5 TRBV5-1 TGCGCCAGCAGCTTGGAAAAGACCCAGTACTTC CASSLEKTQYF